Here is one T cell receptor beta chain with its context. No antigen is known for it. The source of the sample is a study of OX40 agonist ivuxolimab in advanced cancers. Study as a whole: Among those enrolled, mean age was about 60 years (range roughly 23 to 79) and about 81% were male.

Using immunoSEQ multiplex PCR, the repertoire was profiled, and TCRdb retains in-frame clones only, with some absent. The data contain about 63,000 clones, around 87% of them singletons. Patients were ineligible given autoimmune disease history or systemic immunosuppression. Findings and caveats of the study: No determination was made of the antigen specificity of the expanded peripheral T cells.

CDR1 MNHNS and CDR2 SASEGT come from the germline V gene. The length of the CDR3 is 13 residues. With 6 bases removed from V and 6 bases from J, the gap between germline ends came to 14 bases. The chain carries TRBV6-1 and TRBJ1-1; no clear D gene. The source material was CD4+ or CD8+ T cells sorted from blood, sampled in a trial of the OX40 agonist ivuxolimab. The clonotype originates from an adult with an advanced solid tumor such as melanoma, head and neck, liver or kidney cancer. The CDR3, as DNA: TGTGCCAGCAGCCAGGAGCGGGTCTCTGAAGCTTTCTTT. The encoded protein is CASSQERVSEAFF.